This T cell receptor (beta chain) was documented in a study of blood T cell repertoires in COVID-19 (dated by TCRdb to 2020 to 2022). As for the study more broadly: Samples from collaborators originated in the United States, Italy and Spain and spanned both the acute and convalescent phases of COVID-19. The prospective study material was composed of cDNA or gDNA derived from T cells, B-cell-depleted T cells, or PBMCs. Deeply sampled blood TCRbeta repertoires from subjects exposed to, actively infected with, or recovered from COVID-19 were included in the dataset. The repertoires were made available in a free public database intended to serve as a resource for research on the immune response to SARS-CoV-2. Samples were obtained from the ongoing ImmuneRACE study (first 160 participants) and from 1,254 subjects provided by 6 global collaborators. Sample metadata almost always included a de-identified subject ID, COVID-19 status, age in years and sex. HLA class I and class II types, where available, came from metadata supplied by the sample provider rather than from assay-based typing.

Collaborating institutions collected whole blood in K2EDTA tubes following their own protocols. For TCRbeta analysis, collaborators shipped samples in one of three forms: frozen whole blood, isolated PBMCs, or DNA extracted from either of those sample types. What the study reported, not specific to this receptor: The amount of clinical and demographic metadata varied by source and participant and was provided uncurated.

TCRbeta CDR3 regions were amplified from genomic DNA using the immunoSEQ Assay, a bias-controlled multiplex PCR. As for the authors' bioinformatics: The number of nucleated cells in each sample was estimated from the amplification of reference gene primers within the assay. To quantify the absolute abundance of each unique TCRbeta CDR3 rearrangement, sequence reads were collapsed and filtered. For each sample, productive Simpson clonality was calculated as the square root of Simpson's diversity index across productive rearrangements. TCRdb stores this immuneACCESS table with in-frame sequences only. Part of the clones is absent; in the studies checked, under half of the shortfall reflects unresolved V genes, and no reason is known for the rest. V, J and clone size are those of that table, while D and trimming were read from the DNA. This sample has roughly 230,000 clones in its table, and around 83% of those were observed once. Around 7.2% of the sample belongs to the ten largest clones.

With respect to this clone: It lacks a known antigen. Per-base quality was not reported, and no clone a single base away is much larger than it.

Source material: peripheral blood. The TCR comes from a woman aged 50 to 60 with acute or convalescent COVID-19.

The sequenced DNA is TGTGCCAGCAGGGGGACAGGCGAGTATGGCTACACCTTC. The resulting protein is CASRGTGEYGYTF. Recombination joined TRBV28 with TRBJ1-2; TRBD1 agrees with 8 junctional bases. Reading the germline V gene gives CDR1 MDHEN and CDR2 SYDVKM. There are 13 amino acids in the CDR3, from cysteine to phenylalanine inclusive. The only DNA kept is the CDR3, 39 bases in frame from the first base. Trimming leaves V shorter by 6 bases and J shorter by 5 bases, with the junction holding 5 bases beyond the gene matches.